The 9 T cell receptor beta chains below all came from one sample that was sequenced in a study of T cells in Graves' hyperthyroidism and ophthalmopathy. TCR beta CDR3 region amplification was performed from RNA transcripts. The TCR CDR3 was amplified in a first-round RT-PCR using the HTBI primer set. TCRdb reanalysed the multiplex PCR reads using MiXCR and keeps one entry per CDR3 protein. The data hold about 380,000 distinct CDR3 sequences, with roughly 12% observed a single time. What was sequenced was blood. Receptors originate from a man aged 30-40 years with Graves' hyperthyroidism that later progressed to Graves' ophthalmopathy.

This clonotype was recorded at least ten times. The chain is built from TRBV11-2 and TRBJ2-5; TRBD2 agrees at 7 bases. The V and J ends lost 5 bases and 5 bases, in that order; junction bases with no gene match: 11. Germline V gene data show CDR1 as SGHAT and CDR2 as FQNNGV. The CDR3 length is 15 residues. CDR3 in amino acids: CASSGEGIRMETQYF. CDR3 nucleotides: TGTGCCAGCAGCGGGGAGGGTATCCGTATGGAGACCCAGTACTTC.

J is TRBJ2-5 and V is TRBV5-1; weak D call: TRBD1 (5 bases). The CDR3 has 14 amino acids. The ends were cut back, 4 bases at V and 3 bases at J, with 13 bases in the middle. Germline lookup yields CDR1 SGHRS and CDR2 YFSETQ. CDR3 protein: CASSKDTMEETQYF. The CDR3 DNA reads as TGCGCCAGCAGCAAGGACACCATGGAAGAGACCCAGTACTTC.

This clonotype appeared once. A clone one base away is much larger, so this may be a read error. The chain uses TRBV28 and TRBJ1-2, with a possible D match to TRBD1 (6 bases). The V and J ends lost 3 bases and 3 bases respectively, with 17 bases between them. There are 16 residues in the CDR3. Germline CDR1 and CDR2: MDHEN and SYDVKM. CDR3 amino acids: CASSFPPGQFHYGYTF. CDR3 nucleotides: TGTGCCAGCAGTTTCCCCCCTGGACAGTTCCACTATGGCTACACCTTC.

The V gene is TRBV5-4, the J gene TRBJ1-1; maybe TRBD1 (6 bases). Trimming pared 3 bases from V and 5 bases from J, leaving 17 bases between. The germline gives CDR1 SGHNT, CDR2 YYREEE (reference sequence). The CDR3 loop spans 15 amino acids. The CDR3 DNA is TGTGCCAGCAGCTCAGCAGACAGGTCCCCTACTGAAGCTTTCTTT. Its translation: CASSSADRSPTEAFF.

This clonotype has ten or more counts. The rearrangement uses TRBV28 and TRBJ1-5; D unclear. CDR3 length: 19 residues. V lost 6 bases and J lost 0, with 24 bases in between. Germline lookup yields CDR1 MDHEN and CDR2 SYDVKM. The CDR3 sequence: CASSLKQHGAYYSNQPQHF. The CDR3, as DNA: TGTGCCAGCAGCCTTAAACAGCACGGCGCCTATTATAGCAATCAGCCCCAGCATTTT.

Ten or more counts support this clonotype. The genes are TRBV11-3 and TRBJ1-2; no reliable D call. CDR3 size: 15 residues. V dropped 2 bases and J dropped 4 bases, with 14 bases sitting between them. Germline CDR1 SGHNT, CDR2 YENEEA. The CDR3 protein is CASSLSTPKPYGYTF. CDR3 bases: TGTGCCAGCAGCTTATCAACCCCGAAACCCTATGGCTACACCTTC.

This clonotype was counted only a few times. The chain joins TRBV24-1 to TRBJ1-3; D is uncertain. V was clipped by 3 bases and J by 0 bases, with 5 bases between them. Germline CDR1 is KGHDR and CDR2 is SFDVKD. The CDR3 totals 14 residues. Here the CDR3 reads CATSDPDSGNTIYF. The DNA for the CDR3 is TGTGCCACCAGTGATCCGGACTCTGGAAACACCATATATTTT.

The chain has TRBV4-1 and TRBJ2-5; no clear D gene. The germline gives CDR1 MGHRA, CDR2 YSYEKL. The germline V and J ends were trimmed by 4 bases and 6 bases, with 21 bases remaining between them. The CDR3 extends over 16 amino acids. CDR3 protein: CASSPRSFEPRQTQYF. The CDR3 DNA is TGCGCCAGCAGCCCCCGATCTTTCGAACCAAGGCAGACCCAGTACTTC.

The table lists this clonotype with a few counts. The V gene is TRBV25-1, the J gene TRBJ2-5, with 8 bases matching TRBD1. Germline V lookup: CDR1 MGHDK, CDR2 SYGVNS. V gave up 6 bases and J gave up 4 bases; unmatched junction bases: 4. This CDR3 has 13 amino acids. The CDR3 nucleotides are TGTGCCAGCAGCTTGACAGGGGTAGAGACCCAGTACTTC. As protein: CASSLTGVETQYF.